This TCR beta chain was captured by sequencing in a study of T cells in Graves' hyperthyroidism and ophthalmopathy. The investigators amplified TCR beta CDR3 regions from RNA transcripts. The HTBI primer set drove a first-round RT-PCR of the TCR CDR3. TCRdb analysed the multiplex PCR reads with MiXCR anew, one entry per CDR3 protein. The sample carries about 250,000 distinct CDR3 sequences, around 25% recorded once. This clonotype appeared many times. Given the absence of the conserved phenylalanine or tryptophan at the CDR3 end, a read error is likely. V was shortened by 0 bases and J by 4 bases, with 6 bases between the two germline ends. This CDR3 comprises 13 residues. Germline V gene sequence: CDR1 MNHEY, CDR2 SMNVEV (reference sequence).

The receptor was isolated from a woman in her thirties or forties with Graves' ophthalmopathy. The chain is built from TRBV27 and TRBJ1-2; the D is unclear. Sequencing was done on a sample of blood. CDR3 bases: TGTGCCAGCAGTTTATCTGACCGCTATGGCTACACCCTC. Translated, it gives CASSLSDRYGYTL.